The TCR beta chain under discussion was sequenced for a study of T-cell memory formation after mild COVID-19 (dated by TCRdb to the early 2020s). Study-level background: TCR sequence clusters from the two donors were largely donor specific. T-cell clones expanding and contracting after mild COVID-19 in a couple of donors were tracked by longitudinal TCRalpha and TCRbeta repertoire sequencing. The cohort comprised two young, previously healthy adult volunteers, one female and one male.

Reading from cysteine to phenylalanine, the CDR3 counts 15 amino acids. Of all the DNA, just the CDR3 is kept, 45 bases in frame from base 1. V is pruned by 5 bases and J by 4 bases, leaving 6 bases of the junction without a gene match. The germline V gene sets CDR1 to SGHTA and CDR2 to FQGTGA. Sequencing instrument: Illumina NovaSeq 6000. TCRalpha and TCRbeta cDNA libraries were built by 5'RACE with constant-segment primers, adding sample barcodes and unique molecular identifiers. RNA was extracted from every sample with Trizol reagent. Libraries were amplified in two PCR steps, with a second sample barcode and Illumina TruSeq adapters added in the second step. The libraries were sequenced on an Illumina NovaSeq using 2 x 150 bp paired-end reads. Concerning the study's data processing: With migec v1.2.7, reads were demultiplexed and then collapsed into UMI-guided consensus sequences. Using mixcr v2.1.11, the UMI consensuses were aligned to TRA and TRB V and J templates and assembled into clonotypes. Clonotypes were classified as expanded or contracted when called significant by both edgeR and NoisET, with noise models trained on biological replicates. For edgeR calls, a false discovery rate-adjusted p below 0.01 and a log2 fold-change threshold of 1 were applied. As an exploratory analysis of dynamics, max-normalized trajectories of the 1000 most abundant clonotypes were examined by PCA with hierarchical clustering. Each responding clone was given a CD4 or CD8 phenotype based on the CD4+ and CD8+ repertoires, which had been sequenced separately. The public reads were reanalyzed by TCRdb: fastp trimming at Q25, MiXCR alignment, in-frame beta chains only. Rows merge per CDR3 protein into single entries with the most common DNA and genes. These V and J calls are TCRdb output, not the study's own analysis. The sample table shows hundreds of thousands of distinct CDR3 sequences, and roughly 24% are seen once. 8.5% to 10% of the sample lies in the top ten.

Ficoll-Paque density gradient centrifugation was used to isolate PBMCs. This clonotype showed up just a few times. What antigen it recognizes has not been identified. No base quality information exists; no much larger clone differs at one position. Paper-wide results and their limitations: The detection of some responding clones in pre-infection memory suggests that pre-existing cross-reactive memory T cells joined the SARS-CoV-2 response. Contracting CD4+ clones appeared mostly in the CM and EM memory subsets, whereas CD8+ clones were enriched in EMRA. The second-wave clones that peaked on day 37 were not confirmed to be SARS-CoV-2 specific. Only two mild cases were covered in the study, and larger cohorts including severe cases with pre-infection samples were considered necessary. Clones contracting from day 15 to 85 had balanced CD4/CD8 phenotypes, while a second wave expanding from day 15 to 37 was biased towards CD4+.

The sequenced sample was PBMCs or a T cell subset sorted from them (not recorded which). The receptor was isolated from an adult woman who had mild COVID-19 (a few samples of this study predate the infection). The sample titles of this study are shuffled in the database, so cell type and time point are left out; the donor was told from shared clones. This chain is built from TRBV7-3 and TRBJ2-7; 12 nucleotides in the junction match TRBD2. In nucleotides, the sequence is TGTGCCAGCAGCCGTGGACTAGCGGGATTTTACGAGCAGTACTTC. This encodes CASSRGLAGFYEQYF.